This TCR beta chain was captured by sequencing in a study of blood T cell repertoires in COVID-19. Measured with immunoSEQ multiplex PCR; TCRdb has only the in-frame clones, and not every one. The sample lists about 220,000 clones, 80% to 90% seen once, with approximately 2.6% in the top ten. Between the trimmed V and J ends, which lost 4 bases and 4 bases, there was a span of 18 bases. Germline CDR1 reads SGHDT; CDR2 reads YYEEEE. The CDR3 has 16 amino acids. What was sequenced was peripheral blood. The TCR comes from a middle-aged man who had recovered from COVID-19. The rearrangement links TRBV5-6 to TRBJ2-1, with D perhaps matching TRBD2 (5 bases). CDR3: CASSLPTRRIYNEQFF. CDR3 bases: TGTGCCAGCAGCCTGCCAACTAGGCGCATTTACAATGAGCAGTTCTTC. The full variable domain, its missing parts supplied by reference TRBV5-6 and TRBJ2-1, is DAGVTQSPTHLIKTRGQQVTLRCSPKSGHDTVSWYQQALGQGPQFIFQYYEEEERQRGNFPDRFSGHQFPNYSSELNVNALLLGDSALYLCASSLPTRRIYNEQFFGPGTRLTVL.